Listed here is a single T cell receptor (beta chain). This record comes from a study of cytomegalovirus exposure and HLA in healthy donors. CDR3 length: 14 residues. V was clipped by 1 base and J by 7 bases, with 13 bases between them. Germline lookup yields CDR1 LNHNV and CDR2 YYDKDF (reference sequence). 13 Jbeta primers and 60 Vbeta primers were used for the PCR. Measured with immunoSEQ multiplex PCR; TCRdb has only the in-frame clones, and not every one. Altogether 100,000 or so clones are present, more than 75% being singletons, with the ten largest covering around 5%. The sequence came from a man younger than 45 in good health and CMV-seropositive. The sample comprised PBMCs. V gene TRBV15 combines with J gene TRBJ1-2; D may be TRBD1 (6 bases). CDR3 in DNA: TGTGCCACCAGCAGAGGAGGGGGAACAGGTGGCTACACCTTC. The encoded protein is CATSRGGGTGGYTF.